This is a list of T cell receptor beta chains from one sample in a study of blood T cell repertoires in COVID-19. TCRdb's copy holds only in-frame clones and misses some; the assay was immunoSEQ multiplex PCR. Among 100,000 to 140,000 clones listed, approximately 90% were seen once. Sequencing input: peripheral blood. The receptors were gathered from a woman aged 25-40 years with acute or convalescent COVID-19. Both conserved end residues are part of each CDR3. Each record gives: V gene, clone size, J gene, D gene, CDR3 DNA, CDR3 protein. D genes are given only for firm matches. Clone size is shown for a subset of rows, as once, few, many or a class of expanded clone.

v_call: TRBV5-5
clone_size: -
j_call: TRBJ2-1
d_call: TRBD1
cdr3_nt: TGTGCCAGCAGCTTCAACCTAAACCGGGACAGGGAAGGAGGGAGGCAGTTCTTC
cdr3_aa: CASSFNLNRDREGGRQFF

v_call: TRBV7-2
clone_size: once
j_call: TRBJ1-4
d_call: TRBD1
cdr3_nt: TGTGCCAGCAGCGCGGCTGGGACAGCCGCGGGTGAAAAACTGTTTTTT
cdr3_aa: CASSAAGTAAGEKLFF

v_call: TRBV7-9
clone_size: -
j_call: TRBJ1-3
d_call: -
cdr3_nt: TGTGCCACCTCCGAGGCTCCACTCTCTGGAAACACCATATATTTT
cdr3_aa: CATSEAPLSGNTIYF

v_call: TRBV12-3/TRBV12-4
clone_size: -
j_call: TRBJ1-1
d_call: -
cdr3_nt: TGTGCCAGCAGTCTCCTCACAGGGCTGGCAGCTTTCTTT
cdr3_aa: CASSLLTGLAAFF

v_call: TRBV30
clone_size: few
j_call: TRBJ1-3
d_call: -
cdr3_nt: TGTGCCTGGAGTCCCCGGAGAGTGCTGGGAAACACCATATATTTT
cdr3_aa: CAWSPRRVLGNTIYF

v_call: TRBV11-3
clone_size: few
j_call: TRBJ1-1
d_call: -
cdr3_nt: TGTGCCAGCAGCACGACACCACCGGGAAACATTGGGAAGACTGAAGCTTTCTTT
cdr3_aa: CASSTTPPGNIGKTEAFF

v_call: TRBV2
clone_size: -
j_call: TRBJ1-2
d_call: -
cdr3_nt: TGTGCCAGCAGAGTGGCAGACTATGGCTACACCTTC
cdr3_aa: CASRVADYGYTF

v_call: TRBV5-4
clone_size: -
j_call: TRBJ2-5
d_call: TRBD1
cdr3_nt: TGTGCCAGCAGCTTGGACGGGACAGGGGAAGAGACCCAGTACTTC
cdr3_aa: CASSLDGTGEETQYF

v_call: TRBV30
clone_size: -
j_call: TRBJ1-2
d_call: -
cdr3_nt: TGTGCCTGGAGTGTATCGTCCGGTGGGACAACTGGCTACACCTTC
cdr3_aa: CAWSVSSGGTTGYTF

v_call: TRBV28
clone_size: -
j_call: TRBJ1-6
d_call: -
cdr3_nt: TGTGCCAGCAAAGGGGGGGCATATTCACCCCTCCACTTT
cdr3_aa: CASKGGAYSPLHF

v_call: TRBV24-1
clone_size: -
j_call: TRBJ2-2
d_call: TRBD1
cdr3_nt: TGTGCCACCAGTGATTGGGGGGGGACAGGGGGGAACACCGGGGAGCTGTTTTTT
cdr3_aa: CATSDWGGTGGNTGELFF

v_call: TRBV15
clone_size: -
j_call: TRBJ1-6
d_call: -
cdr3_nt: TGTGCCACCAGCAGAGTAGGGGGATCACCCCTCCACTTT
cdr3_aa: CATSRVGGSPLHF

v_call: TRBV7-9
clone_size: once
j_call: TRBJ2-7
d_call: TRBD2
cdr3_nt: TGTGCCAGCAGCTCTAGCGGGAGAAAAGGCTACGAGCAGTACTTC
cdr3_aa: CASSSSGRKGYEQYF

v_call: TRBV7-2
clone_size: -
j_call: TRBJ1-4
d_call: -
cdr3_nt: TGTGCCAGCAGCTCTAGCCCTGGGGGGTTAGCAACTAATGAAAAACTGTTTTTT
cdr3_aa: CASSSSPGGLATNEKLFF

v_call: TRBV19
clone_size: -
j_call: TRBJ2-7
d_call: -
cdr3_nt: TGTGCCAGTAGCACGGGAGTTAGGGGCGAGCAGTACTTC
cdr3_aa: CASSTGVRGEQYF

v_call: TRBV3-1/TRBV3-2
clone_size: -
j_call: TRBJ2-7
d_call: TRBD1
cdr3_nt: TGTGCCAGCAGCCAAGTCACAGGGGGCTTCTACGAGCAGTACTTC
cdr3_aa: CASSQVTGGFYEQYF